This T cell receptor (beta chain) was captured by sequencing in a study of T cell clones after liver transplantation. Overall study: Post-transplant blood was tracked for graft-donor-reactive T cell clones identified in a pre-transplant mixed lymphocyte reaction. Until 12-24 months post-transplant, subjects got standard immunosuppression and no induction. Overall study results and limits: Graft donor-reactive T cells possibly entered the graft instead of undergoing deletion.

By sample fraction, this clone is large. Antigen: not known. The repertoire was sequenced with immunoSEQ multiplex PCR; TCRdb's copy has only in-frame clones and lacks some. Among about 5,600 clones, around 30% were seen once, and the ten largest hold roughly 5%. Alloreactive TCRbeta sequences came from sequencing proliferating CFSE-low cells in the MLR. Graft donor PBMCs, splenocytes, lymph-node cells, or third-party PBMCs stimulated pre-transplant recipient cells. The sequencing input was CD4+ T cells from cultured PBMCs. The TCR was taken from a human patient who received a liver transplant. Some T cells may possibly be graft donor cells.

The CDR3 here is CASSSRYSAYNEQFF. The CDR3 DNA is TGTGCCAGCAGCTCTAGGTATAGCGCCTACAATGAGCAGTTCTTC. The chain links TRBV7-6 to TRBJ2-1; TRBD2 might be the D (5 bases). From germline, CDR1 is SGHVS and CDR2 FNYEAQ. The CDR3 has 15 amino acids. Trimming stripped 4 bases from V and 2 bases from J, with 12 bases between.